A single sample gave rise to the 24 T cell receptor beta chains below, sequenced in a study of molecular identifiers for immune sequencing clone quantification (dated 2018 in TCRdb). The library was made by PCR. Sequenced using an Illumina HiSeq 4000. TCRdb reanalyzed the raw reads on its own, using fastp at Q25 for trimming and MiXCR for clone calling, and kept in-frame beta chains. Rows are unified per CDR3 protein, each entry keeping the most common DNA and genes. A total of about 300,000 distinct CDR3 sequences appear in this sample, about a fifth of them only once. The top ten clonotypes cover 0.7% to 0.9% of the sample. Material for sequencing was naive CD8+ T cells from blood, with Jurkat cell RNA spiked in. Per the publication, the cell subset or site label means: FACS-sorted CD8+CD4-CCR7+CD45RA+ naive T cells. The receptors were gathered from a human donor in good health. Some libraries in this study had Jurkat cell RNA spiked in.

As concerns this clonotype: One end of the junction varies from germline; a read error may be responsible. This sequence joins TRBV4-1 and TRBJ2-7; D is perhaps TRBD2 (7 bases). The CDR3 covers 15 residues. Germline V gene lookup returns CDR1 MGHRA and CDR2 YSYEKL. CDR3 loop: CASSPTPGGGYERYF. In DNA, the CDR3 is TGCGCCAGCAGTCCTACCCCCGGCGGGGGCTACGAGCGGTACTTC.

This clonotype has ten or more counts. The CDR3 DNA sequence: TGTGCCAGCAGCGTAGGTAGCGGGAGTGACTACGAGCAGTACTTC. It yields the protein CASSVGSGSDYEQYF. This chain connects TRBV9 to TRBJ2-7; 9 nucleotides match TRBD2. The trim removed 0 bases at V and 3 bases at J, leaving 4 bases unmatched. There are 15 residues in the CDR3. Germline V gene data show CDR1 as SGDLS and CDR2 as YYNGEE.

The table lists this clonotype with a count of one. This may come from a read error, since a much larger clone is one base off. The chain employs TRBV4-3 and TRBJ2-7; D unresolved. The germline V and J ends were trimmed by 4 bases and 0 bases, with 16 bases remaining between them. This CDR3 spans 16 amino acids. Germline CDR1 reads LGHNA; CDR2 reads YSLEER. The CDR3 here is CASSLSRKPSSYEQYF. In nucleotides, the CDR3 is TGCGCCAGCAGCCTGTCTCGGAAGCCAAGCTCCTACGAGCAGTACTTC.

This clonotype was observed many times. V and J are TRBV4-1 and TRBJ2-5; 11 bases match TRBD1. With 1 base clipped from V and 3 bases from J, the junction kept 4 bases outside the gene matches. Germline assignment: CDR1 MGHRA and CDR2 YSYEKL. The CDR3 is made up of 16 amino acids. CDR3 coding DNA: TGCGCCAGCAGCCAAGTCCCGGGACAGGGGGAAGAGACCCAGTACTTC. It translates to CASSQVPGQGEETQYF.

This clonotype was recorded at least ten times. V gene TRBV19 combines with J gene TRBJ2-6; 9 positions agree with TRBD1. CDR1 LNHDA and CDR2 SQIVND come from the germline V gene (reference sequence). The CDR3 is 17 residues long. Germline trimming cut 5 bases from V and 2 bases from J; bases unmatched to any gene: 7. This chain's CDR3 is CASSPGTGSPGANVLTF. CDR3 nucleotides: TGTGCCAGTAGTCCCGGGACAGGGTCGCCTGGGGCCAACGTCCTGACTTTC. The full variable domain, in which reference TRBV19 and TRBJ2-6 provide the parts outside the CDR3, is DGGITQSPKYLFRKEGQNVTLSCEQNLNHDAMYWYRQDPGQGLRLIYYSQIVNDFQKGDIAEGYSVSREKKESFPLTVTSAQKNPTAFYLCASSPGTGSPGANVLTFGAGSRLTVL.

This clonotype was seen a handful of times. The chain employs TRBV7-2 and TRBJ2-2, with a possible D match to TRBD1 (5 bases). The CDR3 totals 22 residues. Germline V gene data show CDR1 as SGHTA and CDR2 as FQGNSA. Trimming took off 3 bases at V and 0 bases at J, with 29 bases between the two ends. The CDR3 here is CASSLLSTSRPGLPPNTGELFF. CDR3 sequence (DNA): TGTGCCAGCAGCTTGCTATCAACTTCCCGGCCAGGGTTACCCCCGAACACCGGGGAGCTGTTTTTT.

For this clonotype: The CDR3 does not end in the conserved phenylalanine or tryptophan, so this is likely a read error. This rearrangement joins TRBV6-6 to TRBJ2-7; the D is unclear. The CDR3 sequence is 13 residues long. From germline, CDR1 is MNHNY and CDR2 SVGAGI (reference sequence). Trimming took off 2 bases at V and 1 base at J, with 6 bases between the two ends. The CDR3, as DNA: TGTGCCAGCAGTTACACCGGATCCTACGAGCAGTACCTC. Translating gives CASSYTGSYEQYL.

This clonotype appeared many times. This chain uses TRBV6-5 with TRBJ2-1; tentative D call: TRBD2 (7 bases). The CDR3 consists of 14 residues. With 2 bases removed from V and 4 bases from J, the gap between germline ends came to 9 bases. CDR1 is MNHEY and CDR2 is SVGAGI in the germline V gene. CDR3 sequence (DNA): TGTGCCAGCAGTTACGCGGGGGCGTACAATGAGCAGTTCTTC. Translating it yields CASSYAGAYNEQFF.

About this clonotype itself: Being one base from a much bigger clone, this may be a read error. Since the CDR3 does not end with the conserved phenylalanine or tryptophan, this likely comes from a read error. The chain employs TRBV28 and TRBJ2-7; D is ambiguous. This CDR3 contains 13 residues. V was clipped by 3 bases and J by 5 bases, with 11 bases between them. CDR1 and CDR2 (germline): MDHEN, SYDVKM. CDR3 residues: CASSFRQAHEQYS. Written as DNA, the CDR3 is TGTGCCAGCAGTTTCCGGCAGGCCCACGAGCAGTACTCC.

With regard to this clonotype: The conserved closing phenylalanine or tryptophan is absent in this CDR3, likely reflecting a read error. The chain joins TRBV13 to TRBJ1-2, with TRBD1 matching 8 bases. The CDR3 runs 14 residues. CDR1 is PRHDT, CDR2 FYEKMQ, per germline (reference sequence). V trimming: 4 bases; J trimming: 5 bases; junction bases outside the gene matches: 6. CDR3 region: CASSSDRALYGYTS. CDR3 DNA sequence: TGTGCCAGCAGCTCGGACAGGGCACTTTATGGCTACACCTCC.

In this sample, this clonotype turned up many times. The rearrangement joins TRBV4-2 to TRBJ2-5; weak D call: TRBD2 (6 bases). Trimming took off 5 bases at V and 0 bases at J, with 16 bases between the two ends. The CDR3 extends over 16 amino acids. The germline V gene has CDR1 LGHNA and CDR2 YNFKEQ. The CDR3 bases are TGTGCCAGCAGCGACTGGCGGGGAGCGTACCAAGAGACCCAGTACTTC. This translates into CASSDWRGAYQETQYF.

This chain uses TRBV30 with TRBJ2-1, with 13 nucleotides matching TRBD2. In germline, CDR1 is GTSNPN, CDR2 SVGIG (reference sequence). This CDR3 contains 15 residues. The ends lost 0 bases at V and 7 bases at J; junction bases unmatched: 3. The CDR3 region is CAWSVLAGGLNEQFF. The CDR3 DNA follows: TGTGCCTGGAGTGTACTAGCGGGAGGGCTGAATGAGCAGTTCTTC.

This clonotype was seen ten or more times. This sequence joins TRBV2 and TRBJ1-1; no firm D call. CDR1 is SNHLY, CDR2 FYNNEI, per germline. This CDR3 has 13 amino acids. Trimming left V 6 bases short and J 4 bases short, with 12 bases between. The CDR3 bases are TGTGCCAGCAGAGAGTGGACTGGCACTGAAGCTTTCTTT. It specifies CASREWTGTEAFF. Variable domain in full (rest from reference TRBV2 and TRBJ1-1): EPEVTQTPSHQVTQMGQEVILRCVPISNHLYFYWYRQILGQKVEFLVSFYNNEISEKSEIFDDQFSVERPDGSNFTLKIRSTKLEDSAMYFCASREWTGTEAFFGQGTRLTVV.

The rearrangement uses TRBV4-1 and TRBJ2-3; the D gene is possibly TRBD1 (6 bases). CDR3 length: 16 amino acids. V lost 0 bases, J lost 3 bases, and 13 bases lay in between. In germline, CDR1 is MGHRA, CDR2 YSYEKL. The CDR3 DNA reads as TGCGCCAGCAGCCAAGAAATGGCAGGGGTGACAGATACGCAGTATTTT. It yields the protein CASSQEMAGVTDTQYF.

Of note for this clonotype: This clone may be a read error of a much larger clone one base away. The chain recombines TRBV6-2 or TRBV6-3 with TRBJ2-2; D is ambiguous. CDR1 and CDR2 from the germline V gene are MNHEY and SVGEGT. CDR3 length: 15 amino acids. The CDR3: CASSYSVSNTRELFF. The CDR3 DNA reads TGTGCCAGCAGTTACTCAGTTTCGAACACCCGGGAGCTGTTTTTT.

This clonotype was detected many times. This chain connects TRBV4-1 to TRBJ2-7; the D gene is possibly TRBD1 (5 bases). The CDR3 loop spans 14 amino acids. CDR1 is MGHRA and CDR2 is YSYEKL in the germline V gene. The V end lost 1 base, the J end lost 2 bases, and 9 bases lay between the germline ends. The DNA for the CDR3 is TGCGCCAGCAGCCAAGGGACACCGGCCTACGAGCAGTACTTC. Amino acid sequence: CASSQGTPAYEQYF.

This clonotype showed up just a few times. The chain has TRBV14 and TRBJ2-7, with 9 bases matching TRBD2. CDR3 size: 14 residues. V gave up 1 base and J gave up 6 bases; unmatched junction bases: 4. Germline CDR1 reads SGHDN; CDR2 reads FVKESK. In DNA, the CDR3 is TGTGCCAGCAGCCAAGTTGCGGGAGGGTCCGAGCAGTACTTC. It is translated as CASSQVAGGSEQYF.

The rearrangement joins TRBV27 to TRBJ1-2, with a tentative D call TRBD1 (5 bases). Trimming took 6 bases from V and 4 from J, leaving 12 bases between them. The V gene's germline CDR1 is MNHEY and CDR2 SMNVEV (reference sequence). CDR3 length: 13 amino acids. CDR3 sequence: CASSSGIGYGYTF. CDR3 nucleotides: TGTGCCAGCAGCTCAGGGATCGGCTATGGCTACACCTTC.

This clonotype came up a few times. V gene TRBV10-3 combines with J gene TRBJ2-5; the D is unclear. In germline, CDR1 is ENHRY, CDR2 SYGVKD. Trimming removed 2 bases at V and 2 bases at J, with 12 bases between. The CDR3 loop spans 15 amino acids. CDR3 sequence reads: CAISEPAAEQETQYF. The CDR3 DNA is TGTGCCATCAGTGAGCCCGCGGCGGAGCAAGAGACCCAGTACTTC.

The chain has TRBV10-3 and TRBJ2-3; TRBD2 aligns across 11 bases. This CDR3 spans 17 amino acids. Germline-derived CDR1 and CDR2 are ENHRY and SYGVKD. J lost 0 bases, V lost 6 bases, and 8 bases had no gene match. CDR3: CAIRPGTSGYSTDTQYF. CDR3 in DNA: TGTGCCATCAGACCCGGGACTAGCGGTTATAGCACAGATACGCAGTATTTT.

This clonotype was seen at least ten times. This sequence joins TRBV12-3 or TRBV12-4 and TRBJ2-3, with a tentative D call TRBD1 (5 bases). The V end lost 0 bases, the J end lost 5 bases, and 12 bases lay between the germline ends. CDR3 length: 15 amino acids. CDR3 nucleotide sequence: TGTGCCAGCAGTTTAGCGGCAGGGATGATAGATACGCAGTATTTT. This translates into CASSLAAGMIDTQYF.

This clonotype has a count of ten or more. V is TRBV2 and J is TRBJ1-6; TRBD1 might be the D (5 bases). Germline V gene lookup returns CDR1 SNHLY and CDR2 FYNNEI. The CDR3 extends over 15 amino acids. The V and J ends lost 2 bases and 0 bases respectively, with 5 bases between them. The CDR3 DNA is TGTGCCAGCAGTGAAAGGGGCTCCTATAATTCACCCCTCCACTTT. Residues: CASSERGSYNSPLHF.

This clonotype occurred many times. The V and J genes are TRBV7-8 and TRBJ2-5, with TRBD2 matching 8 bases. With 1 base clipped from V and 2 bases from J, the junction kept 6 bases outside the gene matches. The CDR3 consists of 16 residues. In germline, CDR1 is SGHVS, CDR2 FQNEAQ. The CDR3 DNA follows: TGTGCCAGCAGCTTAGTCCTCGCTAGCGGGCAAGAGACCCAGTACTTC. Protein: CASSLVLASGQETQYF.

Many counts were recorded for this clonotype. The chain recombines TRBV5-1 with TRBJ2-7, with 7 bases matching TRBD1. Germline V gene lookup returns CDR1 SGHRS and CDR2 YFSETQ. The ends lost 3 bases at V and 2 bases at J; junction bases unmatched: 5. This CDR3 has 14 residues. The CDR3 loop is CASSSTGLPYEQYF. For the CDR3, the DNA is TGCGCCAGCAGCTCGACAGGGCTTCCCTACGAGCAGTACTTC.